The subject of this entry is one T cell receptor (beta chain). The antigen is unknown. Trimming pared 6 bases from V and 3 bases from J, leaving 13 bases between. Germline V gives CDR1 SGHRS, CDR2 YFSETQ. This CDR3 has 14 amino acids. The sample belongs to a study of T-cell memory formation after mild COVID-19. Findings and limits, study-wide: Shrinking CD4+ clones resided mostly in CM and EM, and CD8+ ones in EMRA. Cross-reactive memory apparently joined, as some responding clones appeared in pre-infection memory.

TCR alpha and TCR beta cDNA libraries with sample barcodes and UMIs came from 5'RACE using constant-segment primers. TCRdb processed the 5' RACE reads anew with MiXCR; each CDR3 protein has one entry. The sample includes 350,000 to 450,000 distinct CDR3 sequences, 20% to 25% of them seen just once. The sequence was obtained from an adult woman who had mild COVID-19 (a few samples of this study predate the infection). Cell type and time point are not known. Sample: PBMCs or a T cell subset sorted from them (not recorded which). The chain uses TRBV5-1 and TRBJ2-1; perhaps TRBD2 as D (7 bases). CDR3 coding DNA: TGCGCCAGCATCCGGGGGGCTAGCTACAATGAGCAGTTCTTC. It is translated as CASIRGASYNEQFF.